The 2 T cell receptor beta chains below all came from one sample that was sequenced in a study of T cells after posttransplantation cyclophosphamide. Sequenced by immunoSEQ multiplex PCR; TCRdb stores in-frame clones only, minus some. The table lists 30,000 to 50,000 clones, no singletons, with about 5% in the top ten. The source material was PBMCs. The receptors originated from a woman aged 45 to 65 in good health and a related stem cell transplant donor.

This clone was seen only a few times. The chain employs TRBV2 and TRBJ2-3, with a weak D call TRBD1 (5 bases). This CDR3 is built from 14 residues. Trimming took off 7 bases at V and 0 bases at J, with 11 bases between the two ends. CDR1 and CDR2 (germline): SNHLY, FYNNEI. The CDR3 sequence is CASMGQRSTDTQYF. The CDR3 DNA follows: TGTGCCAGCATGGGGCAGAGGAGCACAGATACGCAGTATTTT.

This clone was observed at least ten times. Other DNA sequences in the same sample also yield this CDR3. V gene TRBV5-4 combines with J gene TRBJ1-1; 10 bases are a match to TRBD1. This CDR3 has 15 residues. Germline V gene sequence: CDR1 SGHNT, CDR2 YYREEE (reference sequence). V shed 5 bases, J shed 4 bases, and the junction held 8 bases outside the gene matches. CDR3 sequence reads: CASSRAGDRGTEAFF. CDR3 in DNA: TGTGCCAGCAGTAGAGCGGGGGACAGGGGCACTGAAGCTTTCTTT.